A selection of T cell receptor beta chains follows, all from one sample in a study of beta chain features in type 1 diabetes. Sequenced by immunoSEQ multiplex PCR; TCRdb stores in-frame clones only, minus some. There are hundreds of thousands of clones in the sample; around 15% occur only once, and less than 0.025% lies in the top ten. Source material: naive CD4+ T cells from blood. Receptors originate from a man aged 18-30 years with type 1 diabetes. Both conserved end residues are part of each CDR3. Each record gives: clone size, CDR3 length, V gene, CDR3 protein. Expanded clones get a size class; other rows say once, few or many, or leave the size out.

-	14	TRBV19	CASSKDYTGNEQFF
few	12	TRBV14	CASSQDRRGYTF
few	14	TRBV5-6	CASSFIGQGDGYTF
-	16	TRBV10-3	CAISPRQGLETDTQYF
-	16	TRBV7-9	CASSSRDPRNTGELFF
-	15	TRBV19	CASSTQGLGNQPQHF
few	11	TRBV20-1	CSALGGTEAFF
-	14	TRBV5-1	CASSSGTASYEQYF
few	14	TRBV28	CASSSTGFNYGYTF
few	15	TRBV27	CASSFGTINTDTQYF
-	14	TRBV19	CASSEQGSYNEQFF
-	14	TRBV9	CASSVAAGVPEAFF
-	14	TRBV18	CASSPGQGGGELFF
few	16	TRBV4-1	CASSQGTGGISYEQYF
-	15	TRBV7-9	CASSSGDRVRGGYTF
-	13	TRBV6-5	CASNPGRGHEQYF
few	14	TRBV4-2	CASSFSEKNTEAFF
-	18	TRBV28	CASYLSGGAGTSTDTQYF
few	13	TRBV4-1	CASSQGDDSPLHF
few	12	TRBV10-3	CAITGEANVLTF
few	14	TRBV18	CASSPRGSADTQYF
-	12	TRBV14	CASSHTTRRLYF
few	11	TRBV27	CASSPAEGYTF
few	16	TRBV6-6	CASSYSPGDRGDGYTF
once	15	TRBV7-8	CASSWGLAEQETQYF